This TCR beta chain was documented in a study of T cell repertoires in ileal Crohn's disease. Time point here: inflamed ileum from the surgical specimen. Here immunoSEQ multiplex PCR was the method, and the copy in TCRdb shows in-frame clones only, minus some. The repertoire holds some 17,000 clones, with about 70% as singletons. This receptor was taken from an adult with Crohn's disease. The sample consisted of ileal tissue.

The CDR3: CASRRTDANTGELFF. For the CDR3, the DNA is TGTGCCAGTAGAAGGACAGACGCGAACACCGGGGAGCTGTTTTTT. This chain connects TRBV19 to TRBJ2-2; a possible D gene is TRBD1 (6 bases). CDR1 LNHDA and CDR2 SQIVND come from the germline V gene (reference sequence). The CDR3 extends over 15 amino acids. Between the trimmed V and J ends, which lost 6 bases and 0 bases, there was a span of 11 bases.